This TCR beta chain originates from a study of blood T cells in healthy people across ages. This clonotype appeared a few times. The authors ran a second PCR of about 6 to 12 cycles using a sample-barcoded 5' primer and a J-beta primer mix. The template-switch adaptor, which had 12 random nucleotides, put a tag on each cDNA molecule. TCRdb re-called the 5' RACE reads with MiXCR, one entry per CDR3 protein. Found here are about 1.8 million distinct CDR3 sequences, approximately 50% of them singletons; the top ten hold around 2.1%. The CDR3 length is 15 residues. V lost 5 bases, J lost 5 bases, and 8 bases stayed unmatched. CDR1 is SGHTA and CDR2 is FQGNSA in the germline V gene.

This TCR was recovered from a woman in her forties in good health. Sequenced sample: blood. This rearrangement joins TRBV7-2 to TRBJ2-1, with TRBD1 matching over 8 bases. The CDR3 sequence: CASSRTGTLNNEQFF. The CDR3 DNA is TGTGCCAGCAGCCGGACAGGGACCCTAAACAATGAGCAGTTCTTC. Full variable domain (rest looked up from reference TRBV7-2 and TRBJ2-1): GAGVSQSPSNKVTEKGKDVELRCDPISGHTALYWYRQSLGQGLEFLIYFQGNSAPDKSGLPSDRFSAERTGGSVSTLTIQRTQQEDSAVYLCASSRTGTLNNEQFFGPGTRLTVL.